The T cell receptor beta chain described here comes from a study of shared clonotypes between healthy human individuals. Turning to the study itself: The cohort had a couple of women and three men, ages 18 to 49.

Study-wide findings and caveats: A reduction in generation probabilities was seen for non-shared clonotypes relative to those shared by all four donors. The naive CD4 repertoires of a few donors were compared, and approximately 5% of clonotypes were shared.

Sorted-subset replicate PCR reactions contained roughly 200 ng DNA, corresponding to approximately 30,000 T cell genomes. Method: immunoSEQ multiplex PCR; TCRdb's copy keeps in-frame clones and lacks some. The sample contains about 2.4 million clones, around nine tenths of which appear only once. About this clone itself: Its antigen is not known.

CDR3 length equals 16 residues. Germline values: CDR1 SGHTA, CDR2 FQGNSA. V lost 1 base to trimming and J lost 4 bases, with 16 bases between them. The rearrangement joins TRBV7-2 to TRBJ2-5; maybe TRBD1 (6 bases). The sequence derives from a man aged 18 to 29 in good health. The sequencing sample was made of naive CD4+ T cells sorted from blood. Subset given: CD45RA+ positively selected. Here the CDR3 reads CASSLVGQMAIETQYF. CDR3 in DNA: TGTGCCAGCAGCTTAGTAGGACAGATGGCGATAGAGACCCAGTACTTC.